This TCR beta chain was sequenced for a study of blood T cell repertoires in COVID-19. Sequencing was performed with immunoSEQ multiplex PCR; in TCRdb, only in-frame clones are kept and a portion is missing. The sample carries over 60,000 clones, nearly 90% recorded once. This clone has more than one count but fewer than ten. Trimming removed 4 bases at V and 5 bases at J, with 9 bases between. The CDR3 spans 13 residues. Germline V gene data show CDR1 as LNHDA and CDR2 as SQIVND (reference sequence). This clonotype was obtained from a man of 80 years or more with acute or convalescent COVID-19. The sample taken for sequencing was peripheral blood. The chain couples TRBV19 to TRBJ2-1; no clear D gene. The CDR3 DNA reads TGTGCCAGTAGTAAGTATGACAACAATGAGCAGTTCTTC. Translated: CASSKYDNNEQFF.